This TCR beta chain was documented in a study of cytomegalovirus exposure and HLA in healthy donors. Study in general: The same platform as the approximately 730 first-cohort repertoires was used for the 120 validation repertoires, a later analysis reported.

A single count supports this clone. Its antigen is as yet unknown. Findings of the study overall: Most TCR sequences showed up rarely, but some public TCRs showed up in many donors.

V shed 5 bases, J shed 2 bases, and the junction held 3 bases outside the gene matches. The CDR3 sequence is 15 residues long. CDR1 MNHEY and CDR2 SMNVEV come from the germline V gene (reference sequence). Data came from immunoSEQ multiplex PCR; TCRdb stores just in-frame clones and leaves some out. The sample includes more than 85,000 clones, roughly 90% of them seen just once. V and J are TRBV27 and TRBJ2-7; 13 positions agree with TRBD2. The TCR comes from a woman between 18 and 29 years old in good health and CMV-seronegative. Sequencing was carried out using PBMCs. The CDR3 protein is CASSPGTSGTYEQYF. The CDR3 DNA is TGTGCCAGCAGTCCCGGGACTAGCGGGACCTACGAGCAGTACTTC.